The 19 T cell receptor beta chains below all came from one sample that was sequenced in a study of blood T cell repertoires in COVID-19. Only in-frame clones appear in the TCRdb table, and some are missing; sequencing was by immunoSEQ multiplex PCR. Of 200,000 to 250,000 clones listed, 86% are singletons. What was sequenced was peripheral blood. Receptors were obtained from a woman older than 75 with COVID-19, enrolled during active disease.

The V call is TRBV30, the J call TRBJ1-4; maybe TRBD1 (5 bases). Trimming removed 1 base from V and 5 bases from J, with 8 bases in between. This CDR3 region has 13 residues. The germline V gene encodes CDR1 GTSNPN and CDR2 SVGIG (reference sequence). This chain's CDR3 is CAWSGGRNEKLFF. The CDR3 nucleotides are TGTGCCTGGAGTGGGGGCCGGAATGAAAAACTGTTTTTT.

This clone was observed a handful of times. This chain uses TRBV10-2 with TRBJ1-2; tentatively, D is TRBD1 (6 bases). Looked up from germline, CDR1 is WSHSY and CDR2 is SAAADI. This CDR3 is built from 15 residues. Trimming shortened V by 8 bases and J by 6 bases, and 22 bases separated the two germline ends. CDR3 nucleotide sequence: TGCGCCAGCCTAGAAGTGGGACAAGGAGTAGATGGCTACACCTTC. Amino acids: CASLEVGQGVDGYTF.

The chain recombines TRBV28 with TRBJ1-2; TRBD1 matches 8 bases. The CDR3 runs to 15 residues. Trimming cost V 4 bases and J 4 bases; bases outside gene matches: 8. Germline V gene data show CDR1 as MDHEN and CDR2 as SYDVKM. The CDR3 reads CASSSPGQGGYGYTF. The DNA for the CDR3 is TGTGCCAGCAGTTCACCAGGACAGGGAGGCTATGGCTACACCTTC.

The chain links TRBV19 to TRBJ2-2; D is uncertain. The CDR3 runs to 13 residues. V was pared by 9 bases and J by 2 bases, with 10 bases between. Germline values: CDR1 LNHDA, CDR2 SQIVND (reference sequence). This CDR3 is CASQRPNTGELFF. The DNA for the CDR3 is TGTGCCAGCCAGCGCCCAAACACCGGGGAGCTGTTTTTT.

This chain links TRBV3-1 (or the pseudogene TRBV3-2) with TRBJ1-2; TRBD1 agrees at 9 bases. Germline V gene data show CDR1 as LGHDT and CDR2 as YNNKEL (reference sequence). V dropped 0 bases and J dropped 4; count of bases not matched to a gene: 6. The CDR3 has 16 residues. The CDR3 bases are TGTGCCAGCAGCCAAGAGCCCAAGACAGGGGGCTATGGCTACACCTTC. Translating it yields CASSQEPKTGGYGYTF.

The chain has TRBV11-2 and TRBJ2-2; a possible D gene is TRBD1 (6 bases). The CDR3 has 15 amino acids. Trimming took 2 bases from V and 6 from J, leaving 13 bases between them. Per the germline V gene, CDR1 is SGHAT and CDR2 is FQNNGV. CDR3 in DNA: TGTGCCAGCAGCTTAACAGGGTACCAGTCCGGGGAGCTGTTTTTT. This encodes CASSLTGYQSGELFF. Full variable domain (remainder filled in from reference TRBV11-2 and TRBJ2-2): EAGVAQSPRYKIIEKRQSVAFWCNPISGHATLYWYQQILGQGPKLLIQFQNNGVVDDSQLPKDRFSAERLKGVDSTLKIQPAKLEDSAVYLCASSLTGYQSGELFFGEGSRLTVL.

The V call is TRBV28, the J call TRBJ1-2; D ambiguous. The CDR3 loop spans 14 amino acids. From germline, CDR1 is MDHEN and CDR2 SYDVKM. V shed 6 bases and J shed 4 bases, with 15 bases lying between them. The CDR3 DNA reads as TGTGCCAGCAGCCGACTAGTAACAGTCTATGGCTACACCTTC. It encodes CASSRLVTVYGYTF.

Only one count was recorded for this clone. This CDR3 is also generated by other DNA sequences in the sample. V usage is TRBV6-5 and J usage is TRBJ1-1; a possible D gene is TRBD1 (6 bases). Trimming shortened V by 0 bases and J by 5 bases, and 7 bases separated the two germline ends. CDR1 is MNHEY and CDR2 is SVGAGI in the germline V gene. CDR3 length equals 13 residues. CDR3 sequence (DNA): TGTGCCAGCAGTTACTCCAGGGGTACTGAAGCTTTCTTT. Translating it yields CASSYSRGTEAFF.

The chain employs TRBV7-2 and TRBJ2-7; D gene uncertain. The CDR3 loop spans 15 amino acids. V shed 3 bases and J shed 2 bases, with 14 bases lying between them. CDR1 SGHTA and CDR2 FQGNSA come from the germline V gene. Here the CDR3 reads CASSLRGATTYEQYF. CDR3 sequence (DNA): TGTGCCAGCAGCTTGCGTGGAGCCACGACCTACGAGCAGTACTTC.

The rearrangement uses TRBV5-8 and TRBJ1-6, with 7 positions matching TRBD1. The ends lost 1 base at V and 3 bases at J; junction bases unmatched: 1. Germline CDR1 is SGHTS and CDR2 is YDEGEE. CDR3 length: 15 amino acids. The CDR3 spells CASSLTGVYNSPLHF. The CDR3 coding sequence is TGTGCCAGCAGCTTGACAGGGGTCTATAATTCACCCCTCCACTTT.

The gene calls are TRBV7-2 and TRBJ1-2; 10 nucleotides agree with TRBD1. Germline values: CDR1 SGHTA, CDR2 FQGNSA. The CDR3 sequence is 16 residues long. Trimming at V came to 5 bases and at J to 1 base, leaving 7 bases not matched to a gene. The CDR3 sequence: CASSPRQGASNYGYTF. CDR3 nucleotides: TGTGCCAGCAGCCCAAGACAGGGGGCAAGTAACTATGGCTACACCTTC.

CDR3 sequence: CATSGGSTGAYGYTF. For the CDR3, the DNA is TGTGCCACCAGTGGGGGATCGACAGGGGCGTATGGCTACACCTTC. The gene calls are TRBV24-1 and TRBJ1-2; TRBD1 matches at 8 bases. V trimming: 5 bases; J trimming: 5 bases; junction bases outside the gene matches: 9. CDR1 and CDR2 from the germline V gene are KGHDR and SFDVKD. The CDR3 totals 15 residues.

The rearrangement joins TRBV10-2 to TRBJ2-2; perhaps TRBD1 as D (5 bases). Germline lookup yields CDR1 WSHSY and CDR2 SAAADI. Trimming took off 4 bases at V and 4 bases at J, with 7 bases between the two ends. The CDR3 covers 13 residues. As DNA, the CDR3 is TGCGCCAGCAGTGTGACAGCCACCGGGGAGCTGTTTTTT. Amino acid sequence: CASSVTATGELFF.

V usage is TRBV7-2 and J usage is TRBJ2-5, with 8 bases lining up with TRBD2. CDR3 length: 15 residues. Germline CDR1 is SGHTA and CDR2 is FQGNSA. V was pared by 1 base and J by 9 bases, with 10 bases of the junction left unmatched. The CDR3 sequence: CASSLGRAGAPPQYF. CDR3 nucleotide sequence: TGTGCCAGCAGCTTAGGGCGAGCGGGGGCACCGCCCCAGTACTTC.

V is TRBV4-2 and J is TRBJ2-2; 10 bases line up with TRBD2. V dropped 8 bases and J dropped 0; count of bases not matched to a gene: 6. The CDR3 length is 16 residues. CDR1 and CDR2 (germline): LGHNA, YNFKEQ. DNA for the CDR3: TGTGCCAGCGCAGCGGGAGGGATGGCGAACACCGGGGAGCTGTTTTTT. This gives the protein CASAAGGMANTGELFF.

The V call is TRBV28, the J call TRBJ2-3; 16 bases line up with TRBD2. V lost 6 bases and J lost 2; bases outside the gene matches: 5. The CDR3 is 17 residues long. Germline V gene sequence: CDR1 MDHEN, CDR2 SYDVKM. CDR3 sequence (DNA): TGTGCCAGCAGCTCGGGACTAGCGGGGGGGATCACAGATACGCAGTATTTT. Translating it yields CASSSGLAGGITDTQYF.

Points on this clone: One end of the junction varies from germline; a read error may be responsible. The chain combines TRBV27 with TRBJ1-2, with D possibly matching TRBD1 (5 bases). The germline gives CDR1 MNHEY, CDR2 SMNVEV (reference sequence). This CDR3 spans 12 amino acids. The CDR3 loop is CASSLSGTQVVF. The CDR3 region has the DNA TGTGCCAGCAGTTTATCGGGGACTCAGGTCGTCTTC.

The CDR3 is CASSLAMGASETQYF. CDR3 DNA sequence: TGCGCCAGCAGCTTGGCTATGGGGGCCTCGGAGACCCAGTACTTC. V and J are TRBV5-1 and TRBJ2-5; a weak D match, TRBD1 (6 bases). The germline V and J ends were trimmed by 0 bases and 5 bases, with 14 bases remaining between them. This CDR3 region has 15 residues. Germline CDR1 and CDR2: SGHRS and YFSETQ.

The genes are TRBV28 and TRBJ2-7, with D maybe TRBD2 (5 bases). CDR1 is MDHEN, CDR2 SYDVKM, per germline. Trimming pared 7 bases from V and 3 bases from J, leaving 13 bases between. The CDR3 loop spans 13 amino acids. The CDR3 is CASTLAGRYEQYV. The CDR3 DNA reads TGTGCCAGCACCCTCGCGGGCCGCTACGAGCAGTACGTC.